Listed below are T cell receptor beta chains from one sample, sequenced in a study of blood T cell repertoires in COVID-19. Some clones are missing from TCRdb's copy, which holds only in-frame ones; the method was immunoSEQ multiplex PCR. The repertoire has around 80,000 clones, 85% of them found once; the top ten carry roughly 9.3%. The sequenced sample consisted of peripheral blood. These receptors originate from a man aged 45-60 years with COVID-19, enrolled during active disease. CDR3s include the opening cysteine and the closing phenylalanine or tryptophan. The order of the fields is V gene, D gene, J gene, clone size, CDR3 DNA, CDR3 protein. D genes are given only for firm matches. Not every row has a clone size; where given, it reads once, few, many or a size class.

v_call: TRBV11-2; d_call: .; j_call: TRBJ1-6; clone_size: .; cdr3_nt: TGTGCCAGCAGCCCCGGGTCCAAGGATTGGAATTCACCCCTCCACTTT; cdr3_aa: CASSPGSKDWNSPLHF
v_call: TRBV25-1; d_call: .; j_call: TRBJ2-3; clone_size: .; cdr3_nt: TGTGCCAGCAGTGAACCACGGGACATCCCCCTGGCAGATACGCAGTATTTT; cdr3_aa: CASSEPRDIPLADTQYF
v_call: TRBV4-1; d_call: .; j_call: TRBJ1-1; clone_size: few; cdr3_nt: TGCGCCAGCAGCCGAGACAGGAATTTGAACACTGAAGCTTTCTTT; cdr3_aa: CASSRDRNLNTEAFF
v_call: TRBV3-1/TRBV3-2; d_call: TRBD2; j_call: TRBJ2-1; clone_size: .; cdr3_nt: TGTGCCAGCAGCCAAGGGGACTACCAAACCTACAATGAGCAGTTCTTC; cdr3_aa: CASSQGDYQTYNEQFF
v_call: TRBV28; d_call: .; j_call: TRBJ1-5; clone_size: many; cdr3_nt: TGTGCCAGCAGTTTTGCAGGGAGGTCGGGGCAGCCCCAGCATTTT; cdr3_aa: CASSFAGRSGQPQHF
v_call: TRBV11-3; d_call: .; j_call: TRBJ2-1; clone_size: .; cdr3_nt: TGTGCCAGCAGCCCTACGACTCTGAGTGCCAATGAGCAGTTCTTC; cdr3_aa: CASSPTTLSANEQFF
v_call: TRBV2; d_call: .; j_call: TRBJ2-3; clone_size: .; cdr3_nt: TGTGCCAGCAGCCTCGGGGGTCGGGATACGCAGTATTTT; cdr3_aa: CASSLGGRDTQYF
v_call: TRBV4-2; d_call: TRBD1; j_call: TRBJ1-3; clone_size: few; cdr3_nt: TGTGCCAGCAGCCAAGAAGGACAGGGGCTGACAAACACCATATATTTT; cdr3_aa: CASSQEGQGLTNTIYF
v_call: TRBV11-3; d_call: .; j_call: TRBJ2-1; clone_size: .; cdr3_nt: TGTGCCAGCAGCTTAACGCACGGGGAGCAGTTCTTC; cdr3_aa: CASSLTHGEQFF
v_call: TRBV24-1; d_call: TRBD1; j_call: TRBJ2-1; clone_size: .; cdr3_nt: TGTGCCACCAGTGATCCAAGGACAGGGGACGTTGAGCAGTTCTTC; cdr3_aa: CATSDPRTGDVEQFF
v_call: TRBV28; d_call: TRBD1; j_call: TRBJ2-7; clone_size: .; cdr3_nt: TGTGCCAGCAGTCGATACAGGGGGCCGGCCGAGCAGTACTTC; cdr3_aa: CASSRYRGPAEQYF
v_call: TRBV5-1; d_call: TRBD2; j_call: TRBJ2-1; clone_size: .; cdr3_nt: TGCGCCAGCAGCTCTAGCGGGAGGGCCTTGGATGAGCAGTTCTTC; cdr3_aa: CASSSSGRALDEQFF
v_call: TRBV30; d_call: .; j_call: TRBJ1-5; clone_size: .; cdr3_nt: TGTGCCTGGAGTGCACAGGAAGATCAGCCCCAGCATTTT; cdr3_aa: CAWSAQEDQPQHF
v_call: TRBV19; d_call: TRBD1; j_call: TRBJ1-3; clone_size: .; cdr3_nt: TGTGCCAGTAGTGCCCGACAGGGAACTGGAAACACCATATATTTT; cdr3_aa: CASSARQGTGNTIYF
v_call: TRBV28; d_call: .; j_call: TRBJ1-2; clone_size: .; cdr3_nt: TGTGCCAGCAGTTTAGTGGGCACCAAGGGGTCTAACTATGGCTACACCTTC; cdr3_aa: CASSLVGTKGSNYGYTF
v_call: TRBV29-1; d_call: .; j_call: TRBJ2-2; clone_size: .; cdr3_nt: TGCAGCGGAAAGGAGGTCGGGGCCGGGGAGCTGTTTTTT; cdr3_aa: CSGKEVGAGELFF
v_call: TRBV19; d_call: TRBD2; j_call: TRBJ2-5; clone_size: .; cdr3_nt: TGTGCCAGTATACCCCCTTGGCGGGAGGGGGCGGCCCAGTACTTC; cdr3_aa: CASIPPWREGAAQYF
v_call: TRBV7-6; d_call: TRBD1; j_call: TRBJ1-1; clone_size: few; cdr3_nt: TGTGCCAGCAGCTTACTCGCCAGGGGGTTGGCTGAAGCTTTCTTT; cdr3_aa: CASSLLARGLAEAFF